Shown below are 5 T cell receptor beta chains from a single sample sequenced in a study of blood T cell repertoires in COVID-19. TCRdb's table, derived via immunoSEQ multiplex PCR, lists solely in-frame clones and lacks some. The sample includes 100,000 to 150,000 clones, roughly 86% of them seen just once. The sequencing input was peripheral blood. Receptors were obtained from a woman in her sixties or seventies with COVID-19, enrolled during active disease.

V is TRBV6-6 and J is TRBJ1-2; perhaps TRBD1 as D (5 bases). CDR1 is MNHNY, CDR2 SVGAGI, per germline (reference sequence). The CDR3 sequence is 12 residues long. The V end was cut by 8 bases, the J end by 4 bases, with 11 bases between. The CDR3 DNA reads as TGTGCCAGCTGGTCGGGGGTCTATGGCTACACCTTC. Its protein product is CASWSGVYGYTF.

This clone has a handful of counts. V gene TRBV14 combines with J gene TRBJ1-2; 8 nucleotides align to TRBD1. Per the germline V gene, CDR1 is SGHDN and CDR2 is FVKESK. This CDR3 has 16 residues. V gave up 5 bases and J gave up 1 base; unmatched junction bases: 9. The CDR3 coding sequence is TGTGCCAGCAGCGGCCGGGACAGGCAGATTAACTATGGCTACACCTTC. It specifies CASSGRDRQINYGYTF.

The J gene is TRBJ2-7, the V gene TRBV28; 9 nucleotides match TRBD2. Germline loops: CDR1 MDHEN, CDR2 SYDVKM. The CDR3 covers 15 residues. The trim removed 6 bases at V and 1 base at J, leaving 7 bases unmatched. CDR3 in DNA: TGTGCCAGCAGGCAGCGGGGGGACTTTTCCTACGAGCAGTACTTC. It specifies CASRQRGDFSYEQYF.

The chain has TRBV19 and TRBJ1-5; possibly TRBD1 for D (5 bases). Germline CDR1 and CDR2: LNHDA and SQIVND (reference sequence). There are 14 residues in the CDR3. Trimming took off 0 bases at V and 5 bases at J, with 8 bases between the two ends. The CDR3 DNA reads as TGTGCCAGTAGTATAGATGGGGGGTATCAGCCCCAGCATTTT. Translation: CASSIDGGYQPQHF.

Of note for this clone: A read error is likely, as this CDR3 ends without the conserved phenylalanine or tryptophan. The DNA is omitted, as the CDR3 cannot be located on it reliably, and the CDR3 follows TCRdb's listing. This chain links TRBV27 with TRBJ2-7; no DNA check was done on the table's D call, TRBD2. The CDR3 length is 8 residues, termini included. CDR1 and CDR2 (germline): MNHEY, SMNVEV (reference sequence). The CDR3 sequence: CASSSPRG.